Sequencing of this T cell receptor (beta chain) was carried out in a study of CD8+ T cells in alopecia areata. Isolated RNA was reverse transcribed into cDNA used as the sequencing template. Clones were sequenced by immunoSEQ multiplex PCR, and TCRdb holds only the in-frame ones, with some missing. The table lists under 250,000 clones, roughly three fifths of them singletons, with 4.5% to 6% in the top ten. This clone was detected a few times. Germline V lookup: CDR1 MGHRA, CDR2 YSYEKL. V lost 0 bases to trimming and J lost 4 bases, with 9 bases between them. This CDR3 comprises 14 residues. The TCR was taken from a human donor in good health. The chain links TRBV4-1 to TRBJ1-1, with D perhaps matching TRBD1 (6 bases). The sequencing sample was made of CD8+ T cells sorted from blood. As DNA, the CDR3 is TGCGCCAGCAGCCAAGAACAGGGAGGCACTGAAGCTTTCTTT. Its translation is CASSQEQGGTEAFF.